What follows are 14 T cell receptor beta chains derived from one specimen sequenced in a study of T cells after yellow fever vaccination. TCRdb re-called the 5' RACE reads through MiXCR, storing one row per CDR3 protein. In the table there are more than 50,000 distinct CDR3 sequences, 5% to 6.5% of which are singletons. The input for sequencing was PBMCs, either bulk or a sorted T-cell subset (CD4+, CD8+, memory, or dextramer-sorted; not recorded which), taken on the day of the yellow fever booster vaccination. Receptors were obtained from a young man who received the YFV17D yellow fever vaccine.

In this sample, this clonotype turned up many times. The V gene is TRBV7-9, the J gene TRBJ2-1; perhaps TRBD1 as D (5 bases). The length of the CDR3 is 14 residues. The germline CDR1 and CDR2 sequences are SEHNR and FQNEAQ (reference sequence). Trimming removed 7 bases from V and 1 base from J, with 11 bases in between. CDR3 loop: CASNPKGSYNEQFF. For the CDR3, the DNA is TGTGCCAGCAACCCCAAGGGGTCCTACAATGAGCAGTTCTTC.

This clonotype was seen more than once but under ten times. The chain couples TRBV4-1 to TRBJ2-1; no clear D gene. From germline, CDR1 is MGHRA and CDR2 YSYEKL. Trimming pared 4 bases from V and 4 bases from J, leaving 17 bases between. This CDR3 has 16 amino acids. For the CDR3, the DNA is TGCGCCAGCAGCCTCGAGACCGGAAGCCTGTACAATGAGCAGTTCTTC. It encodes CASSLETGSLYNEQFF.

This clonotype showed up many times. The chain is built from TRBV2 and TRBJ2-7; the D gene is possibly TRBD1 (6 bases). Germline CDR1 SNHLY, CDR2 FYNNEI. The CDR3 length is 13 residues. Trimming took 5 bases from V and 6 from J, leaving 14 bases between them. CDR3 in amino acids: CASSRHRAGEQYV. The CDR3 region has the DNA TGTGCCAGCAGTCGTCACAGGGCTGGCGAGCAGTACGTC.

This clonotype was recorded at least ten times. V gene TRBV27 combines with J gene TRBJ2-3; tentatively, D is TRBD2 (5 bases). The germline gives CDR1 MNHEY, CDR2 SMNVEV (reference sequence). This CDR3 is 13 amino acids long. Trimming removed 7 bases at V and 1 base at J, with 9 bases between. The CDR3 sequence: CASNERGTDTQYF. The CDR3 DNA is TGTGCCAGCAACGAGAGGGGCACAGATACGCAGTATTTT.

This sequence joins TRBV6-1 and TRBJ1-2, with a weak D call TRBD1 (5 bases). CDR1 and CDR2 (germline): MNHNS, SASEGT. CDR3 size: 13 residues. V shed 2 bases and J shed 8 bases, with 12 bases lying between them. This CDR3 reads CASSELAGTGYTF. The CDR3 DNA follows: TGTGCCAGCAGTGAATTAGCTGGGACCGGCTACACCTTC.

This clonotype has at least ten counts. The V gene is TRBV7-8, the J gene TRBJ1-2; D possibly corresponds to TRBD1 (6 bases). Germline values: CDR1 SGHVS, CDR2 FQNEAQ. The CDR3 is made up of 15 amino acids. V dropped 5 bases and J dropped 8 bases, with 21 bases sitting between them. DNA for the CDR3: TGTGCCAGCAGCCGGCTGGGCAGGGGATCGAGGGGCTACACCTTC. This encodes CASSRLGRGSRGYTF.

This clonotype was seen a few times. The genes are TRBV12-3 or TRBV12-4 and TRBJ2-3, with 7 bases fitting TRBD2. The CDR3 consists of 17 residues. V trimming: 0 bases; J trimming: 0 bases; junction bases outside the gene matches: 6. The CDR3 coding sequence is TGTGCCAGCAGTTTAGCTATGGGCGGGGGAAGCACAGATACGCAGTATTTT. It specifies CASSLAMGGGSTDTQYF.

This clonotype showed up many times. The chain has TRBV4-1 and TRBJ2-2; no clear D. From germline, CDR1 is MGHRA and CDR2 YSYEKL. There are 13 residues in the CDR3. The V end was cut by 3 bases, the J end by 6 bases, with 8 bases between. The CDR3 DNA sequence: TGCGCCAGCAGCCACGCCATGTCCGGGGAGCTGTTTTTT. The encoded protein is CASSHAMSGELFF.

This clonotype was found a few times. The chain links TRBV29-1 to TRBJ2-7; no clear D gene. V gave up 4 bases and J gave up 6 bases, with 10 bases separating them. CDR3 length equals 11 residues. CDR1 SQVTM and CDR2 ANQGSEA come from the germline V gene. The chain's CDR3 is CSVAHYGEQYF. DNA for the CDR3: TGCAGCGTTGCACATTACGGCGAGCAGTACTTC.

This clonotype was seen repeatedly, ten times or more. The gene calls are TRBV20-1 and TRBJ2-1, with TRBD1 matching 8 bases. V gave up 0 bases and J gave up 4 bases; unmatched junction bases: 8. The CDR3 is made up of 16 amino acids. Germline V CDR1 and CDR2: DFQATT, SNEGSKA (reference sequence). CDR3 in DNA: TGCAGTGCTAGAGATGCTCGGACAGGGCGTTACAATGAGCAGTTCTTC. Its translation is CSARDARTGRYNEQFF.

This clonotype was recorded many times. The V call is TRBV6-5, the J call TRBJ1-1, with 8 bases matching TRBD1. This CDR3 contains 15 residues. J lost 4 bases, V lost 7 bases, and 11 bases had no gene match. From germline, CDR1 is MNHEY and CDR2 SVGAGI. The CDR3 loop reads CASITHRGSSTEAFF. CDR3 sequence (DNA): TGTGCCAGCATCACTCACAGGGGGTCTAGCACTGAAGCTTTCTTT.

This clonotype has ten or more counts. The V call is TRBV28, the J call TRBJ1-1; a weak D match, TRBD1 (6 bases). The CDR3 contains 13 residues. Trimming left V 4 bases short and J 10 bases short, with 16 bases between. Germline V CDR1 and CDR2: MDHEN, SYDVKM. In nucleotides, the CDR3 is TGTGCCAGCAGTTCGGAAACAGGGAATCCAGCTTTCTTT. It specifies CASSSETGNPAFF.

CDR3 sequence (DNA): TGTGCCAGCAGTTCGGACAGAGTGAACACTGAAGCTTTCTTT. It yields the protein CASSSDRVNTEAFF. This chain connects TRBV6-2 or TRBV6-3 to TRBJ1-1; D is possibly TRBD1 (6 bases). The V gene lost 4 bases and the J gene lost 0 bases, with 9 bases spanning the gap. CDR3 length: 14 amino acids. The V gene's germline CDR1 is MNHEY and CDR2 SVGEGT.

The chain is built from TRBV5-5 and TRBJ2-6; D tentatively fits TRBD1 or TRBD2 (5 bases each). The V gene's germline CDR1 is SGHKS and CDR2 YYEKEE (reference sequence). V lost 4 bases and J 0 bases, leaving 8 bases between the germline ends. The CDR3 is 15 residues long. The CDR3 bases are TGTGCCAGCAGCCGAGGGGACTCTGGGGCCAACGTCCTGACTTTC. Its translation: CASSRGDSGANVLTF.